Sequencing of this TCR beta chain was carried out in a study of blood T cell repertoires in COVID-19. Study-wide context: Samples of COVID-19 (acute and convalescent) were obtained from the United States, Italy and Spain. Sample material is recorded as cDNA or gDNA derived from T cells, B-cell-depleted T cells, or PBMCs.

Germline CDR1 is LGHDT and CDR2 is YNNKEL (reference sequence). The CDR3 extends over 15 amino acids. With V trimmed by 4 bases and J by 6 bases, 10 bases remained unmatched. The table lists this clone with a few counts. Per the original data handling: Nucleated cell number was recorded as an estimate derived from reference gene primer amplification. Using immunoSEQ multiplex PCR, the repertoire was profiled, and TCRdb retains in-frame clones only, with some absent. V and J calls plus clone size are reproduced from that table; the DNA served to infer D and trimming. Seen here are under 300,000 clones, about 88% observed once, and the top ten hold 3.6%.

The chain employs TRBV3-1 (or the pseudogene TRBV3-2) and TRBJ2-7; 9 nucleotides agree with TRBD2. The source is a man between 18 and 29 years old with active or convalescent COVID-19. The sample taken for sequencing was peripheral blood. The CDR3 nucleotides read TGTGCCAGCAGCCCAGAGGCGGGGGGGCCTCGCGAGCAGTACTTC. Its protein product is CASSPEAGGPREQYF.